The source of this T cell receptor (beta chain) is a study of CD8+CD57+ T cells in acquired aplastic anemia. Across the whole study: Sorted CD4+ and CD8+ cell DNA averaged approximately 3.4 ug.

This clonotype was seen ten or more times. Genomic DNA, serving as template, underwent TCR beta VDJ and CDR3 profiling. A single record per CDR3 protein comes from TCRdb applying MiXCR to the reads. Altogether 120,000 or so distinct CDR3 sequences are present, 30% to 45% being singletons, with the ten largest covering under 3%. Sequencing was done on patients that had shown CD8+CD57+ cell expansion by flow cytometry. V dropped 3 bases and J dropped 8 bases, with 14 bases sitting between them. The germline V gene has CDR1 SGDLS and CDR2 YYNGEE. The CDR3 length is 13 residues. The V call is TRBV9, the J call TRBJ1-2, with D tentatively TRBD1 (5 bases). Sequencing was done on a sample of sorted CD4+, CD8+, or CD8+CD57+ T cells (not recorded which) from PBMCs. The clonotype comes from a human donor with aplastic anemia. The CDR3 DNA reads TGTGCCAGCAGCGGGCCAGGGAGTTCGGGCTACACCTTC. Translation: CASSGPGSSGYTF.